This TCR beta chain was sequenced for a study of identical twins (dated by TCRdb to the mid-2010s). In the study overall: TCR alpha and beta repertoires from monozygotic twins, unrelated adults of various ages and cord blood were deep-sequenced to test whether fetal clonotypes persist. To rule out contamination, replicate twin experiments were performed at different times with different library preparation protocols. Broader findings and caveats from the paper: Zero-insertion analyses could be partly confounded by invariant T cells such as MAIT and iNKT, although diverse VJ usage argued against such confounding for most clonotypes. Compared with coincidental sharing between unrelated individuals, out-of-frame TCR alpha sequences shared between twins had an excess of sequences with low generation probability. Because the same donors could not be followed over many years, the conclusions depended on cross-sectional statistical analysis. Fewer insertions were carried by abundant cord blood beta clonotypes, a similar but weaker trend appeared in young adult naive repertoires, and no such trend appeared in memory repertoires. In beta out-of-frame sequences, excess twin sharing was weaker, because having fewer shared sequences lowered the signal-to-noise ratio. In monozygotic twins, recombination models systematically underestimated out-of-frame TCR alpha sharing, but the models matched the sharing seen between unrelated individuals.

Comment on this clonotype: The antigen this receptor binds is unknown. Base-call qualities are not available, and no considerably larger clone is one nucleotide away.

The library was produced with 5' RACE. Sequencing used an Illumina HiSeq 2000. A universal primer binding site was added through template switching, and the final cDNA carried a unique molecular identifier so that TCR cDNA molecules could be counted accurately. First-strand cDNA for TCR alpha and beta chains was synthesized from specific primers in the conserved constant-segment region. To control for contamination, every cDNA library was double barcoded, receiving both a SMART-Mk sample barcode and Illumina barcodes. TruSeq adapter sequences, together with Illumina sample barcodes, were added in two successive PCR steps. TCR alpha and beta cDNA libraries were sequenced on the Illumina HiSeq platform with custom primers. The paper's processing steps were these. MiGEC was used to process raw reads and extract unique molecular identifiers, and MiXCR was used to find CDR3 positions. For each individual, recombination models were inferred using an EM algorithm with the repgenHMM and IGoR tools. The tcR package in R was used for shared clonotype analysis, with sharing normalized by the product of cloneset sizes. To study raw recombination without the effects of thymic and clonal selection, out-of-frame nonproductive sequences were analyzed. TCRdb reprocessing: public reads trimmed at Q25 with fastp, clones called with MiXCR, in-frame beta chains kept. When rows share a CDR3 protein, they turn into one entry using the most common DNA and genes. In this record, the V and J calls reflect TCRdb's handling and not the investigators' own analysis. The sample contains 500,000 or so distinct CDR3 sequences, roughly a fifth of them found a single time. About 0.99% of the sample is taken by the ten largest.

Every donor was a healthy Caucasian. The twin cohort consisted of three pairs of female monozygotic twins, all aged roughly 18 to 30 years. Positive isolation kits from Invitrogen were used to isolate CD4+ and CD8+ T cell populations. Trimming accounts for 6 bases at V and 4 bases at J, while the number of junction bases matched to no gene is 4. CDR1 and CDR2 are read off the germline V gene as SQVTM and ANQGSEA. Reading from cysteine to phenylalanine, the CDR3 counts 13 amino acids. Solely the CDR3 DNA is kept, with 39 bases framed from the first base. These data were also reused for a study on T cells expressing NK-cell markers. The second paper states: TCR beta-chain repertoires were profiled in sorted CD3+CD56+NKG2C+, CD3+CD56+NKG2C- and CD3+CD56-NKG2C+ T-cell subsets from about 8 donors. Of the eight sequenced donors, seven were found to be HCMV-seropositive and one was found to be HCMV-seronegative. To restrict sorting to alphabetaTCR-expressing T cells, an anti-gammadeltaTCR antibody was added in several experiments. In six or seven donors, the dominant CD3+CD56+NKG2C+ clonotypes ranked among the top 10 CD8+ clonotypes, making up roughly 1.0-7.0% of CD8+ T cells. Those dominant clonotypes were again the most abundant among CD3+CD56-NKG2C+ cells in several donors, at about 25-65%. Whether the expanded NKG2C-expressing T cell clones were specific for HCMV antigens was left unclear. Randomly selected healthy volunteers, three men and five women, were used as the eight sequenced donors. To determine HCMV serostatus, a commercial ELISA kit was used to detect HCMV-specific IgG in serum. MIGEC was used to demultiplex reads and group reads by UMI, and MiTCR was used to assemble and quantify clonotypes. To remove erroneous sequences, TCR cDNA sequences were retained only when supported by two or more reads. The tcR package was used for downstream repertoire analysis, and clonotypes were matched between fractions using CDR3 nucleotide sequence together with V segment. VDJmatch was used to annotate antigen specificity against VDJdb, with one amino acid substitution in CDR3 permitted.

The sequence links TRBV29-1 to TRBJ1-2; 11 central nucleotides agree with TRBD1. The sequencing sample was made of CD4+ T cells sorted from blood. The TCR was taken from a woman aged 18-29 years in good health. The DNA sequence is TGCAGCGTCGGGACAGGGGGACGCTATGGCTACACCTTC. This gives the protein CSVGTGGRYGYTF.